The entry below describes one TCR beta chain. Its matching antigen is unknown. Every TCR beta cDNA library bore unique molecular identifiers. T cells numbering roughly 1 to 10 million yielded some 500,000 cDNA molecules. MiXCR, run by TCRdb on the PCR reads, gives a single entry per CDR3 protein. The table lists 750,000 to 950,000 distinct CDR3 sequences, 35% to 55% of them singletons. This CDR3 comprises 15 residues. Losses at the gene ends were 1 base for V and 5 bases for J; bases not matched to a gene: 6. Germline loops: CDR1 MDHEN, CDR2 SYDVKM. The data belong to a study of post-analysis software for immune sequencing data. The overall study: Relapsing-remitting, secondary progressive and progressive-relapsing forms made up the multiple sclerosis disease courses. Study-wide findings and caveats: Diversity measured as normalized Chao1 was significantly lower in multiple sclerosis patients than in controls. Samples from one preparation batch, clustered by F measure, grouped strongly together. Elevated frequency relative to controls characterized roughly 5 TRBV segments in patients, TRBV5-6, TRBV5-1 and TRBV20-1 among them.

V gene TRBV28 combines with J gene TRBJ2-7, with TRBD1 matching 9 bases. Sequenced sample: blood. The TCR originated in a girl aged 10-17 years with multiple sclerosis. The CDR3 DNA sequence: TGTGCCAGCAGTTTATCCGGGACAGGGCGCCACGAGCAGTACTTC. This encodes CASSLSGTGRHEQYF.